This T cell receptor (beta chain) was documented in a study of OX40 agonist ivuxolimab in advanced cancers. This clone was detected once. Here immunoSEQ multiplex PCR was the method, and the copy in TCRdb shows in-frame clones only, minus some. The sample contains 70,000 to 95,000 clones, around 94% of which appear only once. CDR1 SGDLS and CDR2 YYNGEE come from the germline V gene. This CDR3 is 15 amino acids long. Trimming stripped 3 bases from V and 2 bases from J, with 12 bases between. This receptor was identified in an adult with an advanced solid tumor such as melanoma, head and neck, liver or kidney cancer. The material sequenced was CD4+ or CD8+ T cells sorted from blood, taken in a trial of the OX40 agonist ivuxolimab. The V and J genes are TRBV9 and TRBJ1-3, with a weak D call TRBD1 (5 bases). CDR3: CASSAGYGAGNTIYF. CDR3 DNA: TGTGCCAGCAGCGCAGGGTATGGGGCTGGAAACACCATATATTTT.